This entry describes one T cell receptor (beta chain). Its cognate antigen is unknown. The CDR3 consists of 15 residues. Germline CDR1 is MDHEN and CDR2 is SYDVKM. V lost 5 bases and J lost 4; bases outside the gene matches: 7. This specimen comes from a study of T cell responses to AZD1222 COVID-19 vaccine. General study results and limits: There were mostly white British donors and more females than males, and clonal diversity was possibly underestimated.

Some clones are missing from TCRdb's copy, which holds only in-frame ones; the method was immunoSEQ multiplex PCR. Of 150,000 to 200,000 clones listed, more than 75% were seen once; the top ten hold about 3%. The chain recombines TRBV28 with TRBJ2-7, with 11 bases lining up with TRBD1. This receptor was taken from an adult in good health. The specimen comprised peripheral blood, sampled on day 0 of MenACWY control vaccination. Here the CDR3 DNA reads TGTGCCAGCAGTATCGCCGGGACAGGGGGTTACGAGCAGTACTTC. Its translation: CASSIAGTGGYEQYF. Full variable domain (missing parts from reference TRBV28 and TRBJ2-7): DVKVTQSSRYLVKRTGEKVFLECVQDMDHENMFWYRQDPGLGLRLIYFSYDVKMKEKGDIPEGYSVSREKKERFSLILESASTNQTSMYLCASSIAGTGGYEQYFGPGTRLTVT.